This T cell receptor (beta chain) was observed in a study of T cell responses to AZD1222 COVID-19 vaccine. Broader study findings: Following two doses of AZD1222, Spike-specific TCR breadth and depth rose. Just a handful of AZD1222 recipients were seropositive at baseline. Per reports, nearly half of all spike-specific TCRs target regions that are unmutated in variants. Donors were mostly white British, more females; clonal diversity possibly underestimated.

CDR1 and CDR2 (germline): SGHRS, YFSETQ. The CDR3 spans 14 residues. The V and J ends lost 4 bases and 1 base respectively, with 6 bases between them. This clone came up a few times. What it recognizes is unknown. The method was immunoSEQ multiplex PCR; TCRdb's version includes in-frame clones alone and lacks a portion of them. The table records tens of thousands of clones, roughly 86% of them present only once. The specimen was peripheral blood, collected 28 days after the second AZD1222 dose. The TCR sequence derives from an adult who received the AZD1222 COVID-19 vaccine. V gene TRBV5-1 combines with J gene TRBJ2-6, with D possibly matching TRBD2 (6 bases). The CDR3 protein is CASSAGSGANVLTF. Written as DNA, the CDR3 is TGCGCCAGCAGCGCGGGATCTGGGGCCAACGTCCTGACTTTC.